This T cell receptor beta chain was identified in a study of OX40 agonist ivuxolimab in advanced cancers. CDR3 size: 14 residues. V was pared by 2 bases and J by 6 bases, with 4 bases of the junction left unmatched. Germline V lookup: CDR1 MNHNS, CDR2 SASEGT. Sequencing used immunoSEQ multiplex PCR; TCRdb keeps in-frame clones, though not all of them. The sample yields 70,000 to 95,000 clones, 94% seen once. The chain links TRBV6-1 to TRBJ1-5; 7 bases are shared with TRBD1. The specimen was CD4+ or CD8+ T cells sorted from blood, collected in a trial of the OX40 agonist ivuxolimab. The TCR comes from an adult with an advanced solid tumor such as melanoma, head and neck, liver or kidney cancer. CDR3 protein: CASSEIGTAQPQHF. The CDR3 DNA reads TGTGCCAGCAGTGAAATAGGGACAGCTCAGCCCCAGCATTTT.